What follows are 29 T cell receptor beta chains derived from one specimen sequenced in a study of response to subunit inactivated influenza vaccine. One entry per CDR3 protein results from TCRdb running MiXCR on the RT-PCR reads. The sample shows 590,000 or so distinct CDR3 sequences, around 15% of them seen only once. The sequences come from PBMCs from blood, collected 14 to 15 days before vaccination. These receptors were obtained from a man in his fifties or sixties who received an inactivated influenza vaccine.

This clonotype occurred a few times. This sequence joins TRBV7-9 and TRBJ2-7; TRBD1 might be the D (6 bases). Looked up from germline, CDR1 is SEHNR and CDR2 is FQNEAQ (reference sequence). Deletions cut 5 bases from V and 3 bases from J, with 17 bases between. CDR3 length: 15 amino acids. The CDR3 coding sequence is TGTGCCAGCAGCCGCGGACAGCCTATTATCTACGAGCAGTACTTC. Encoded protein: CASSRGQPIIYEQYF.

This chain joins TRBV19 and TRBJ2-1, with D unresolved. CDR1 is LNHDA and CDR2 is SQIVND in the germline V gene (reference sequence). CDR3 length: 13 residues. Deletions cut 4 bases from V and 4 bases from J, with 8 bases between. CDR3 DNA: TGTGCCAGTAGTAGATCTATATACAATGAGCAGTTCTTC. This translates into CASSRSIYNEQFF.

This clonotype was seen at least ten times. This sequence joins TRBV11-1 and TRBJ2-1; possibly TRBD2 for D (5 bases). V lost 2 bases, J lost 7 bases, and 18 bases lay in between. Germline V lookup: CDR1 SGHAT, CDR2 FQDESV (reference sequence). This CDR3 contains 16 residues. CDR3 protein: CASSLRAALLGNEQFF. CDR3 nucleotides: TGTGCCAGCAGCTTACGAGCGGCCCTTTTAGGGAATGAGCAGTTCTTC.

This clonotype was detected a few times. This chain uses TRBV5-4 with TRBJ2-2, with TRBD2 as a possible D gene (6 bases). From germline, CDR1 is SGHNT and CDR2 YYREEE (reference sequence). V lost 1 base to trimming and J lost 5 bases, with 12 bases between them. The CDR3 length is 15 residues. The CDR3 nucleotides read TGTGCCAGCAGCTTGCGGGGAGGAGAGACCGGGGAGCTGTTTTTT. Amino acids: CASSLRGGETGELFF.

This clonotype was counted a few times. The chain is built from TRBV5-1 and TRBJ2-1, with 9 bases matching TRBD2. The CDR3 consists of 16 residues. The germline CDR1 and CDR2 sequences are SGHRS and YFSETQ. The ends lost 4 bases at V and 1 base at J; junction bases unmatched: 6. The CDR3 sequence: CASSIVAGVSYNEQFF. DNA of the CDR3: TGCGCCAGCAGCATAGTAGCGGGAGTGTCCTACAATGAGCAGTTCTTC.

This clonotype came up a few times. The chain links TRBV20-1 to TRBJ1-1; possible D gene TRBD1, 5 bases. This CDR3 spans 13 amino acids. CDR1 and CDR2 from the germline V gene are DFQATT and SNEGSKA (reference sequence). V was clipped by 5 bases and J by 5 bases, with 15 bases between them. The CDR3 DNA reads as TGCAGTGCTTCGCCCAGGGAGGGGACTGAAGCTTTCTTT. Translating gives CSASPREGTEAFF.

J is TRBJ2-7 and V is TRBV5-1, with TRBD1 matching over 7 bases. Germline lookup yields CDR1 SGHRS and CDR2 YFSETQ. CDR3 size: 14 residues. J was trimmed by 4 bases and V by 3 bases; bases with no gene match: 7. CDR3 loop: CASSSGQVGYEQYF. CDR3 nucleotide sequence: TGCGCCAGCAGCTCCGGACAGGTTGGGTACGAGCAGTACTTC.

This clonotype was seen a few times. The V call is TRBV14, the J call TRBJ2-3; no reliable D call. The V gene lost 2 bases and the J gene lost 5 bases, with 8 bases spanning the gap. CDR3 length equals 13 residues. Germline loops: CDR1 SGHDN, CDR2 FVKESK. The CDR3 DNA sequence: TGTGCCAGCAGCCAACAAATGGGAGATACGCAGTATTTT. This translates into CASSQQMGDTQYF. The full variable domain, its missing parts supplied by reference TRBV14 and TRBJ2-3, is EAGVTQFPSHSVIEKGQTVTLRCDPISGHDNLYWYRRVMGKEIKFLLHFVKESKQDESGMPNNRFLAERTGGTYSTLKVQPAELEDSGVYFCASSQQMGDTQYFGPGTRLTVL.

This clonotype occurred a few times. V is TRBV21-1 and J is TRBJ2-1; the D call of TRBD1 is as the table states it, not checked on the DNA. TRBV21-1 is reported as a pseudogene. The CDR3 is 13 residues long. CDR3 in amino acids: CASSNQGNNEQFF. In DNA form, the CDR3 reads TGTGCCAGCAGCAACCAGGGAAACAATGAGCAGTTCTTC.

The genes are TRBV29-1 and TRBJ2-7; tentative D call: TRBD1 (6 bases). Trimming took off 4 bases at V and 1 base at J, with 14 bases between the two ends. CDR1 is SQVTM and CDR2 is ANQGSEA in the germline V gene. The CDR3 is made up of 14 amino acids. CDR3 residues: CSVGGGQGSYEQYF. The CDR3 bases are TGCAGCGTTGGAGGCGGGCAGGGGTCCTACGAGCAGTACTTC.

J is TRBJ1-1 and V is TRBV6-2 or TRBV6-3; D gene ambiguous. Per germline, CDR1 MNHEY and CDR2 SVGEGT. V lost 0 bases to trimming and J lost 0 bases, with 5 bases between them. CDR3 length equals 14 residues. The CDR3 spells CASSYSHLNTEAFF. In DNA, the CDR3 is TGTGCCAGCAGTTACTCACACCTGAACACTGAAGCTTTCTTT.

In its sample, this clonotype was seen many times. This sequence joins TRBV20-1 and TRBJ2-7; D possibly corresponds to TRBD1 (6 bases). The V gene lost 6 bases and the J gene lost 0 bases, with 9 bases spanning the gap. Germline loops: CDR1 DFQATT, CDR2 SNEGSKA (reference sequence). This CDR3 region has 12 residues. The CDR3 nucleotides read TGCAGTGCAAACAGGGACTCCTACGAGCAGTACTTC. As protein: CSANRDSYEQYF.

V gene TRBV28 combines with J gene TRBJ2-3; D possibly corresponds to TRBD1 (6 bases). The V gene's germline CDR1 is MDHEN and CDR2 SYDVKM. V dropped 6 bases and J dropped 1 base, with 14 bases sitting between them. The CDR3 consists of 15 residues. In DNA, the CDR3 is TGTGCCAGCAGCCCAGGGGTTCCCGGCACAGATACGCAGTATTTT. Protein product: CASSPGVPGTDTQYF.

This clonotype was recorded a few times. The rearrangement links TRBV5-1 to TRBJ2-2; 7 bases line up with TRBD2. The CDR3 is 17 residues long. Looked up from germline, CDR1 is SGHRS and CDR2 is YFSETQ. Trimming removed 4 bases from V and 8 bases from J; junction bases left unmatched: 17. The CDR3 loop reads CASSPQPVAGEGGELFF. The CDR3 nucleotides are TGCGCCAGCAGCCCACAACCTGTGGCGGGAGAAGGTGGGGAGCTGTTTTTT. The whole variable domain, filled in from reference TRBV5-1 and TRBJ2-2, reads KAGVTQTPRYLIKTRGQQVTLSCSPISGHRSVSWYQQTPGQGLQFLFEYFSETQRNKGNFPGRFSGRQFSNSRSEMNVSTLELGDSALYLCASSPQPVAGEGGELFFGEGSRLTVL.

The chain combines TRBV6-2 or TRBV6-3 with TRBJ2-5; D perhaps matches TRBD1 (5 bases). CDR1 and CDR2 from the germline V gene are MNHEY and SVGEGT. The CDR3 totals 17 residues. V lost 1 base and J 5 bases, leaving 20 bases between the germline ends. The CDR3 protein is CASSYLAGKSIGETQYF. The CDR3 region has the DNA TGTGCCAGCAGTTACTTGGCAGGGAAATCCATCGGGGAGACCCAGTACTTC.

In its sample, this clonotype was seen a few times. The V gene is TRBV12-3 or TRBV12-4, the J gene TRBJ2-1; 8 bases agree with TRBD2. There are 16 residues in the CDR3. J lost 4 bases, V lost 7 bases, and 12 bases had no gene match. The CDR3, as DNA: TGTGCCAGCAATTCACCCCTAGCGGGCAGATACAATGAGCAGTTCTTC. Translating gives CASNSPLAGRYNEQFF.

Here the CDR3 reads CASSPKLSGANVLTF. The CDR3 region has the DNA TGTGCCAGCTCACCCAAGTTATCTGGGGCCAACGTCCTGACTTTC. This rearrangement joins TRBV18 to TRBJ2-6, with D unclear. There are 15 residues in the CDR3. Germline-derived CDR1 and CDR2 are KGHSH and LQKENI. The ends were cut back, 3 bases at V and 1 base at J, with 7 bases in the middle.

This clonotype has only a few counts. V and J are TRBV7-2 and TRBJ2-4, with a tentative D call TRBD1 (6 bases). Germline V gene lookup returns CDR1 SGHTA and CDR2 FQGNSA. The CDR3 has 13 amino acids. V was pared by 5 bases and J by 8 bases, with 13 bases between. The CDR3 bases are TGTGCCAGCAGCCTAGTGGCAGGGGACATTCAGTACTTC. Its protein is CASSLVAGDIQYF. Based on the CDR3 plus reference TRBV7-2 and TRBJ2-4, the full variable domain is GAGVSQSPSNKVTEKGKDVELRCDPISGHTALYWYRQSLGQGLEFLIYFQGNSAPDKSGLPSDRFSAERTGGSVSTLTIQRTQQEDSAVYLCASSLVAGDIQYFGAGTRLSVL.

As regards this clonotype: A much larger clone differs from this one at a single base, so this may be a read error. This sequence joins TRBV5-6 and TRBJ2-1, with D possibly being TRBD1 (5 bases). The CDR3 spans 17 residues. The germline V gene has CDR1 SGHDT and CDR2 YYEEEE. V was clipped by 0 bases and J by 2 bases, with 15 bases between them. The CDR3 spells CASSLEGFGATYNEQFF. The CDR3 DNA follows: TGTGCCAGCAGCTTGGAGGGTTTTGGGGCTACCTACAATGAGCAGTTCTTC.

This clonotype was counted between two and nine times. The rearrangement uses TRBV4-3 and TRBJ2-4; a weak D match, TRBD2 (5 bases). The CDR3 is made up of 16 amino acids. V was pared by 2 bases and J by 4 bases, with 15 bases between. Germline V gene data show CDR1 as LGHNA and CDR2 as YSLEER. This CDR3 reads CASSQTWWLAKNIQYF. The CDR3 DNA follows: TGCGCCAGCAGCCAAACCTGGTGGCTAGCAAAAAACATTCAGTACTTC.

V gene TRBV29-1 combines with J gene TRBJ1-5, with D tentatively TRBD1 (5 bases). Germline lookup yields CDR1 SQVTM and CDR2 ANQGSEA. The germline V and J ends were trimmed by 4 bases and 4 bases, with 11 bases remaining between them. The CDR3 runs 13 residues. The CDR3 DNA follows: TGCAGCGTTGGCGAGGGGTTTAATCAGCCCCAGCATTTT. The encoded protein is CSVGEGFNQPQHF.

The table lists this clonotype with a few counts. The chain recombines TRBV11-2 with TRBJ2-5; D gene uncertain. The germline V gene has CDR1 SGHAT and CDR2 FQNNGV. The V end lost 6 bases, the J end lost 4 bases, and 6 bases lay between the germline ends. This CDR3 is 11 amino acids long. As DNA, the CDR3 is TGTGCCAGCAGTATGGGAGAGACCCAGTACTTC. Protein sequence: CASSMGETQYF. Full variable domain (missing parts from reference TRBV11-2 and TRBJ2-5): EAGVAQSPRYKIIEKRQSVAFWCNPISGHATLYWYQQILGQGPKLLIQFQNNGVVDDSQLPKDRFSAERLKGVDSTLKIQPAKLEDSAVYLCASSMGETQYFGPGTRLLVL.

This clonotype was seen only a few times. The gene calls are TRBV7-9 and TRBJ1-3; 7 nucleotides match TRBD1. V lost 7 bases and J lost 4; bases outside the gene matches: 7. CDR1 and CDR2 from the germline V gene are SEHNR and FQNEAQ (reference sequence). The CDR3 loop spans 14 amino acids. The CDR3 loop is CASTTGETGNTIYF. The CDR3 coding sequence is TGTGCCAGCACAACAGGGGAAACGGGAAACACCATATATTTT.

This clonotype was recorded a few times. The CDR3 DNA sequence: TGTGCCAGCAGTTTAGAACGACGAGGAGCTTTCTTT. Its translation: CASSLERRGAFF. This rearrangement joins TRBV12-3 or TRBV12-4 to TRBJ1-1; no clear D gene. Trimming pared 1 base from V and 10 bases from J, leaving 10 bases between. This CDR3 is built from 12 residues.

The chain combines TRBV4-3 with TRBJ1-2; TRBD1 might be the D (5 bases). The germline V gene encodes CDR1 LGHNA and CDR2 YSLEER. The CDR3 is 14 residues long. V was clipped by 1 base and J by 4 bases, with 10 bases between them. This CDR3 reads CASSQVKTVYGYTF. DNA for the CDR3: TGCGCCAGCAGCCAAGTCAAGACAGTCTATGGCTACACCTTC.

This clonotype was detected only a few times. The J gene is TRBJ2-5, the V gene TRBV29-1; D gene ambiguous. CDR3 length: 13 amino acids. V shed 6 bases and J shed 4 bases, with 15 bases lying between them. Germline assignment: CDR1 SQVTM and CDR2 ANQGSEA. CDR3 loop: CSVRPRLGETQYF. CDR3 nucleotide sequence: TGCAGCGTCCGCCCCCGACTCGGAGAGACCCAGTACTTC. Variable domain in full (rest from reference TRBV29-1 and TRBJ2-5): SAVISQKPSRDICQRGTSLTIQCQVDSQVTMMFWYRQQPGQSLTLIATANQGSEATYESGFVIDKFPISRPNLTFSTLTVSNMSPEDSSIYLCSVRPRLGETQYFGPGTRLLVL.

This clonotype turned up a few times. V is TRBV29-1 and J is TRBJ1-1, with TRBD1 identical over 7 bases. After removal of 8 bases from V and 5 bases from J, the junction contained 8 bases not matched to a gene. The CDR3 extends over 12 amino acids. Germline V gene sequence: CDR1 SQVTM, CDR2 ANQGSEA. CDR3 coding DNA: TGCAGCACCTCACAGGGGAGGACTGAAGCTTTCTTT. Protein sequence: CSTSQGRTEAFF.

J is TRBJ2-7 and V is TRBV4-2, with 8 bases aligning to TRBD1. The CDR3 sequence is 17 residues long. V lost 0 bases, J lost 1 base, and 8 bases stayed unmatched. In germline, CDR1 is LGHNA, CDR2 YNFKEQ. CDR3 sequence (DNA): TGTGCCAGCAGCCAAGATCGGCAGGGGGCCGTTTCCTACGAGCAGTACTTC. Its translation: CASSQDRQGAVSYEQYF.

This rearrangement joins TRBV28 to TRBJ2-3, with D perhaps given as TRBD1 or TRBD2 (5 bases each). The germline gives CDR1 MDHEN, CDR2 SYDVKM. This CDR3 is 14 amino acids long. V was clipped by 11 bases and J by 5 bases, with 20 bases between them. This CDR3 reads CAAGSAGKGDTQYF. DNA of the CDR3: TGTGCCGCGGGTTCGGCAGGGAAAGGAGATACGCAGTATTTT.